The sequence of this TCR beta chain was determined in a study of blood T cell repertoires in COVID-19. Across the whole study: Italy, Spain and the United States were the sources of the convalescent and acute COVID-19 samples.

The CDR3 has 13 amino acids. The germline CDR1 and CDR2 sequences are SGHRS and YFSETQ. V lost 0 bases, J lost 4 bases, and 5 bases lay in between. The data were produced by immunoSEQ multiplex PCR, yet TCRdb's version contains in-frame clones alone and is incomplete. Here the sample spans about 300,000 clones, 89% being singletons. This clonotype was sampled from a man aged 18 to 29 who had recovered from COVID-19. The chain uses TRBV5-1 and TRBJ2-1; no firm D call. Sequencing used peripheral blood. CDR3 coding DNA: TGCGCCAGCAGCTTGGCTATATACAATGAGCAGTTCTTC. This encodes CASSLAIYNEQFF.